The table lists the clone carrying this T cell receptor (beta chain) with many counts. The investigators amplified TCR beta CDR3 regions from RNA transcripts. A set of HTBI primers served as the primers for a first-round RT-PCR of the TCR CDR3. TCRdb fed the multiplex PCR reads into MiXCR, producing one record per CDR3 protein. Here the sample spans fewer than 400,000 distinct CDR3 sequences, around 16% being singletons. When ophthalmopathy did not progress within 18 months, Graves' hyperthyroidism was considered stable. These patients, aged 18 to 65, had recently diagnosed hyperthyroidism lasting under 2 months. Exclusions: uncontrolled infection, other autoimmune disease, pregnancy, lactation. The sample comes from a study of T cells in Graves' hyperthyroidism and ophthalmopathy. Across the whole study: Sampling of peripheral blood happened at initial diagnosis, prior to any treatment.

This CDR3 is 14 amino acids long. V was cut by 1 base and J by 5 bases, with 11 bases left in between. Germline V gene lookup returns CDR1 GTSNPN and CDR2 SVGIG (reference sequence). The J gene is TRBJ1-4, the V gene TRBV30; D ambiguous. The sequencing input was blood. The source of this sequence is a man aged 25 to 40 with Graves' hyperthyroidism. The CDR3 DNA is TGTGCCTGGAGTGAACCAAACTCCAATGAAAAACTGTTTTTT. The encoded protein is CAWSEPNSNEKLFF.